This T cell receptor (beta chain) comes out of a study of cytomegalovirus exposure and HLA in healthy donors. Overall study results and limits: In vitro assays verified that a few CMV-associated chains recognized CMV antigens specifically. There were reportedly fewer N-insertions in an Asian-associated ancestry cluster than the roughly 670-donor mean, in a later analysis.

On this clone: Its antigen is unidentified.

Primers: 60 Vbeta forward and 13 Jbeta reverse. Profiling relied on immunoSEQ multiplex PCR, and the TCRdb table lists in-frame clones only, not all of them. This sample has some 130,000 clones, with roughly two thirds found just once. The CDR3 extends over 19 amino acids. Germline lookup yields CDR1 SGHRS and CDR2 YFSETQ. V lost 3 bases, J lost 1 base, and 24 bases lay in between. This receptor was taken from a man aged 30 to 45 in good health and CMV-seropositive. The gene calls are TRBV5-1 and TRBJ2-3, with D maybe TRBD2 (8 bases). Sequenced material: PBMCs. DNA of the CDR3: TGCGCCAGCAGCTATGACAGGGATCGACTAGCGATCGGCACAGATACGCAGTATTTT. Protein: CASSYDRDRLAIGTDTQYF.